This passage covers 3 T cell receptor beta chains from one sample sequenced in a study of control samples from healthy donors and cancer patients. The method was immunoSEQ multiplex PCR; TCRdb's version includes in-frame clones alone and lacks a portion of them. The sample yields approximately 93,000 clones, around nine tenths seen once. The sequenced material came from PBMCs. Source of these receptors: a woman aged 50 to 60 with colorectal cancer.

This clone turned up a few times. This chain connects TRBV10-2 to TRBJ2-7, with a weak D call TRBD1 (5 bases). Germline V CDR1 and CDR2: WSHSY, SAAADI. CDR3 length equals 11 residues. Trimming took 2 bases from V and 6 from J, leaving 5 bases between them. CDR3 nucleotide sequence: TGCGCCAGCAGTGAGGGGGCCGAGCAGTACGTC. Protein sequence: CASSEGAEQYV.

The genes are TRBV6-4 and TRBJ2-2, with TRBD2 matching 10 bases. CDR3 size: 15 residues. From germline, CDR1 is MRHNA and CDR2 SNTAGT. V shed 8 bases and J 7 bases; nucleotides not matched to a gene: 10. The DNA for the CDR3 is TGTGCCAGCGCAAAAGAGCGGGGGGGCCTCGGGGAGCTGTTTTTT. Protein sequence: CASAKERGGLGELFF.

This clone was recorded only once. CDR3 loop: CASSLVGQGTEAFF. The CDR3 nucleotides are TGCGCCAGCAGCTTGGTAGGACAGGGCACTGAAGCTTTCTTT. The chain recombines TRBV5-1 with TRBJ1-1; TRBD1 matches at 8 bases. The CDR3 is 14 residues long. V lost 0 bases and J lost 4; bases outside the gene matches: 2. CDR1 and CDR2 from the germline V gene are SGHRS and YFSETQ. The full variable domain, its missing parts supplied by reference TRBV5-1 and TRBJ1-1, is KAGVTQTPRYLIKTRGQQVTLSCSPISGHRSVSWYQQTPGQGLQFLFEYFSETQRNKGNFPGRFSGRQFSNSRSEMNVSTLELGDSALYLCASSLVGQGTEAFFGQGTRLTVV.